This T cell receptor beta chain derives from a study of blood T cell repertoires in COVID-19. Across the study: Samples taken during acute and convalescent COVID-19 were collected in the United States, Italy and Spain. T cells, B-cell-depleted T cells, or PBMCs supplied cDNA or gDNA.

The germline V and J ends were trimmed by 0 bases and 2 bases, with 9 bases remaining between them. The CDR3 is 15 amino acids. Germline V CDR1 and CDR2: SGHNT, YYREEE (reference sequence). This clone has a single count. Cohort assignment relied on participant-reported clinical history. Source study methods: Estimated nucleated cell counts came from reference gene primer amplification. Using immunoSEQ multiplex PCR, the repertoire was profiled, and TCRdb retains in-frame clones only, with some absent. V and J calls and clone size are as listed in that table; D and trimming were resolved from the DNA. Among 400,000 to 450,000 clones listed, more than 80% were seen once.

Sequences were obtained from PBMCs or T cells enriched from blood (not recorded which). The V call is TRBV5-4, the J call TRBJ2-1; TRBD2 might be the D (5 bases). The TCR comes from a man younger than 40 who had recovered from COVID-19. Here the CDR3 reads CASSLGREPYNEQFF. The DNA of the CDR3 is TGTGCCAGCAGCTTGGGTCGGGAACCCTACAATGAGCAGTTCTTC. Full variable domain (rest looked up from reference TRBV5-4 and TRBJ2-1): ETGVTQSPTHLIKTRGQQVTLRCSSQSGHNTVSWYQQALGQGPQFIFQYYREEENGRGNFPPRFSGLQFPNYSSELNVNALELDDSALYLCASSLGREPYNEQFFGPGTRLTVL.